The present T cell receptor (beta chain) was sequenced within a study of CD8 T cells in Susac syndrome. Broader study findings: Roughly five Susac-specific public clones appeared in CD8+ TEMRA repertoires, and roughly 15 in total CD8+ repertoires.

The germline CDR1 and CDR2 sequences are SGDLS and YYNGEE. The CDR3 runs 14 residues. V was cut by 0 bases and J by 3 bases, with 10 bases left in between. On this clonotype: Its specificity is not known.

TEMRA cells were enriched by FACS, while CD8+ and CD4+ T cells were obtained through a negative isolation that was performed magnetically. Random hexamers served to reverse transcribe roughly 0.5 to 1 ug RNA. Multiplex PCR with immunoSEQ amplified the TCR beta CDR3 across 54 Vbeta and 13 Jbeta. In TCRdb, the immunoSEQ multiplex PCR reads were re-called with MiXCR into one record per CDR3 protein. Of tens of thousands of distinct CDR3 sequences listed, 95% were seen once; the top ten hold roughly 0.46%. The V call is TRBV9, the J call TRBJ2-7; D is perhaps TRBD1 or TRBD2 (5 bases each). Sequencing was performed on CD8+ T cells from PBMCs. This receptor was obtained from a human donor with Susac syndrome. The CDR3 DNA reads as TGTGCCAGCAGCGTAGATGGGGGTTTCTACGAGCAGTACTTC. Residues: CASSVDGGFYEQYF.